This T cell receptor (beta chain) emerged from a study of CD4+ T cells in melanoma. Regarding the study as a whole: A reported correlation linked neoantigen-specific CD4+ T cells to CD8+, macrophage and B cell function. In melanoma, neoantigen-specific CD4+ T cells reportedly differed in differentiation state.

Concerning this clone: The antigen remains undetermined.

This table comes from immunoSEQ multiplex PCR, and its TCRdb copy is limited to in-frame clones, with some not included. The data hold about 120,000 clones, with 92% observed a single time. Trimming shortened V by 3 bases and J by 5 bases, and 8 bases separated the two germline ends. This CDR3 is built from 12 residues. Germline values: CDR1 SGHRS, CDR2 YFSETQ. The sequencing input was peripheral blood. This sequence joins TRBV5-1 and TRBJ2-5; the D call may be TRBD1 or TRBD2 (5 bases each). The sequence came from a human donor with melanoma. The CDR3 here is CASSYEGETQYF. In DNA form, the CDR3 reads TGCGCCAGCAGCTACGAGGGGGAGACCCAGTACTTC.